Each of the 9 T cell receptor beta chains below was sequenced from the same sample in a study of T cells in Graves' hyperthyroidism and ophthalmopathy. It was RNA transcripts that yielded the amplified TCR beta CDR3 regions. Researchers ran a first-round RT-PCR on the TCR CDR3 using the HTBI primer set. TCRdb passed the multiplex PCR reads through MiXCR, listing each CDR3 protein once. The sample carries 500,000 to 650,000 distinct CDR3 sequences, about 14% recorded once. Material: blood. These TCRs come from a middle-aged woman with Graves' hyperthyroidism.

In this sample, this clonotype turned up many times. The genes are TRBV11-1 and TRBJ2-3, with D possibly TRBD2 on 6 matching bases. The CDR3 totals 18 residues. In germline, CDR1 is SGHAT, CDR2 FQDESV (reference sequence). Trimming shortened V by 5 bases and J by 0 bases, and 21 bases separated the two germline ends. CDR3 residues: CASSPGSWRDPSTDTQYF. Written as DNA, the CDR3 is TGTGCCAGCAGCCCAGGGTCCTGGCGGGACCCTAGCACAGATACGCAGTATTTT.

In its sample, this clonotype was seen many times. V and J are TRBV30 and TRBJ1-1; D gene unclear. The CDR3 is 11 amino acids. V was cut by 5 bases and J by 4 bases, with 8 bases left in between. CDR1 and CDR2 from the germline V gene are GTSNPN and SVGIG (reference sequence). For the CDR3, the DNA is TGTGCCTGGGGTAGGAGCACTGAAGCTTTCTTT. It specifies CAWGRSTEAFF.

The chain is built from TRBV19 and TRBJ1-2, with D possibly matching TRBD1 (6 bases). Trimming pared 6 bases from V and 5 bases from J, leaving 19 bases between. The CDR3 has 15 amino acids. The germline V gene has CDR1 LNHDA and CDR2 SQIVND (reference sequence). The CDR3 region is CASRSVLTGDYGYTF. Here the CDR3 DNA reads TGTGCCAGTAGGTCGGTTTTGACAGGCGATTATGGCTACACCTTC.

There are a few counts of this clonotype. V gene TRBV2 combines with J gene TRBJ1-4; 9 bases agree with TRBD1. Looked up from germline, CDR1 is SNHLY and CDR2 is FYNNEI. Losses at the gene ends were 6 bases for V and 3 bases for J; bases not matched to a gene: 11. The CDR3 length is 17 residues. This CDR3 reads CASRAAGTGSANEKLFF. The CDR3 DNA sequence: TGTGCCAGCAGAGCCGCCGGGACAGGGAGTGCTAATGAAAAACTGTTTTTT.

This clonotype was observed at least ten times. The DNA for the CDR3 is TGTGCCACCAGCGGGGGACGGACAAGGGAGGACACTGAAGCTTTCTTT. Residues: CATSGGRTREDTEAFF. The J gene is TRBJ1-1, the V gene TRBV15, with a possible D match to TRBD1 (5 bases). Germline V lookup: CDR1 LNHNV, CDR2 YYDKDF (reference sequence). This CDR3 contains 16 residues. V was trimmed by 5 bases and J by 3 bases, leaving 19 bases between them.

This rearrangement joins TRBV29-1 to TRBJ1-1; D perhaps matches TRBD1 (6 bases). Germline V gene lookup returns CDR1 SQVTM and CDR2 ANQGSEA. The V and J ends lost 5 bases and 1 base respectively, with 11 bases between them. The CDR3 is 13 residues long. CDR3 sequence (DNA): TGCAGCGTTCAACAGGGTGGGAACACTGAAGCTTTCTTT. Amino acid sequence: CSVQQGGNTEAFF. Based on the CDR3 plus reference TRBV29-1 and TRBJ1-1, the full variable domain is SAVISQKPSRDICQRGTSLTIQCQVDSQVTMMFWYRQQPGQSLTLIATANQGSEATYESGFVIDKFPISRPNLTFSTLTVSNMSPEDSSIYLCSVQQGGNTEAFFGQGTRLTVV.

The chain couples TRBV18 to TRBJ1-3; TRBD1 is a possible D gene (5 bases). Trimming pared 5 bases from V and 4 bases from J, leaving 9 bases between. From germline, CDR1 is KGHSH and CDR2 LQKENI. The CDR3 sequence is 13 residues long. DNA for the CDR3: TGTGCCAGCTCAGCGACAGAAGGAAACACCATATATTTT. It codes for CASSATEGNTIYF.

The table lists this clonotype with a few counts. This sequence joins TRBV27 and TRBJ1-6, with D tentatively TRBD1 (5 bases). CDR1 is MNHEY and CDR2 is SMNVEV in the germline V gene (reference sequence). The CDR3 contains 16 residues. V lost 5 bases to trimming and J lost 7 bases, with 18 bases between them. CDR3 amino acids: CASSTNPGTGNSPLHF. In DNA, the CDR3 is TGTGCCAGCAGTACTAATCCCGGGACGGGCAATTCACCCCTCCACTTT.

This clonotype has ten or more counts. This rearrangement joins TRBV2 to TRBJ1-5; no definite D call. CDR3 length: 15 amino acids. The germline V and J ends were trimmed by 1 base and 4 bases, with 11 bases remaining between them. In germline, CDR1 is SNHLY, CDR2 FYNNEI. CDR3 residues: CASSEGVGRNQPQHF. The CDR3, as DNA: TGTGCCAGCAGTGAAGGTGTGGGGAGGAATCAGCCCCAGCATTTT.